The 8 T cell receptor beta chains given below trace back to one sample, sequenced in a study of CD8 T cells in ankylosing spondylitis. Using its own MiXCR run on the 5' RACE reads, TCRdb lists one record per CDR3 protein. The sample holds some 240,000 distinct CDR3 sequences, 6% to 8.5% seen once. The antigens of these receptors remain unknown. Study results and limitations: Made up of fewer than 10 highly homologous variants, a TCR beta motif appeared characteristic of ankylosing spondylitis blood.

The sequenced material came from blood, either unsorted or a sorted T cell fraction (not recorded which). These TCRs come from a male donor with ankylosing spondylitis.

A few counts support this clonotype. This chain links TRBV28 with TRBJ2-1; TRBD2 agrees at 9 bases. V shed 5 bases and J 7 bases; nucleotides not matched to a gene: 6. The CDR3 runs 14 residues. Germline V gene lookup returns CDR1 MDHEN and CDR2 SYDVKM. CDR3 nucleotides: TGTGCCAGCAGTGGATTAGCGGGAGTAAATGAGCAGTTCTTC. Translating it yields CASSGLAGVNEQFF.

The sample holds many counts of this clonotype. The chain has TRBV28 and TRBJ1-2; tentatively, D is TRBD1 (5 bases). The CDR3 totals 16 residues. CDR1 and CDR2 (germline): MDHEN, SYDVKM. Trimming cost V 6 bases and J 5 bases, with 22 bases left between them. CDR3 bases: TGTGCCAGCAGCCCACCCGGGACGGGGCGAAGATATGGCTACACCTTC. This sequence encodes CASSPPGTGRRYGYTF.

This clonotype came up a few times. The chain links TRBV7-9 to TRBJ2-7, with TRBD1 as a possible D gene (7 bases). Looked up from germline, CDR1 is SEHNR and CDR2 is FQNEAQ (reference sequence). The CDR3 is 16 amino acids. Deletions cut 5 bases from V and 4 bases from J, with 21 bases between. The CDR3 protein is CASSKPVAGQLYEQYF. As DNA, the CDR3 is TGTGCCAGCAGCAAACCAGTCGCGGGACAGCTTTACGAGCAGTACTTC.

V gene TRBV20-1 combines with J gene TRBJ1-1; possible D gene TRBD1, 5 bases. This CDR3 has 14 residues. V was cut by 2 bases and J by 3 bases, with 13 bases left in between. Germline values: CDR1 DFQATT, CDR2 SNEGSKA (reference sequence). This chain's CDR3 is CSARPRGGYTEAFF. The CDR3 region has the DNA TGCAGTGCTAGACCGAGGGGCGGATACACTGAAGCTTTCTTT.

This clonotype was recorded at least ten times. V usage is TRBV28 and J usage is TRBJ1-2, with 7 bases lining up with TRBD1. The CDR3 contains 18 residues. With V trimmed by 6 bases and J by 0 bases, 16 bases remained unmatched. Germline values: CDR1 MDHEN, CDR2 SYDVKM. The CDR3 sequence: CASRPIEDRLEANYGYTF. DNA of the CDR3: TGTGCCAGCAGACCAATAGAGGACAGGTTAGAAGCTAACTATGGCTACACCTTC.

This clonotype was counted ten times or more. This chain connects TRBV5-6 to TRBJ2-1; the D gene is possibly TRBD1 (5 bases). Trimming left V 5 bases short and J 6 bases short, with 12 bases between. This CDR3 has 13 amino acids. Germline CDR1 SGHDT, CDR2 YYEEEE. The CDR3 reads CASRVAGPNEQFF. Written as DNA, the CDR3 is TGTGCCAGCAGAGTCGCAGGGCCCAATGAGCAGTTCTTC. The whole variable domain, filled in from reference TRBV5-6 and TRBJ2-1, reads DAGVTQSPTHLIKTRGQQVTLRCSPKSGHDTVSWYQQALGQGPQFIFQYYEEEERQRGNFPDRFSGHQFPNYSSELNVNALLLGDSALYLCASRVAGPNEQFFGPGTRLTVL.

This clonotype was recorded at least ten times. J is TRBJ2-5 and V is TRBV2, with unresolved D. Trimming stripped 4 bases from V and 2 bases from J, with 8 bases between. The CDR3 runs 13 residues. Looked up from germline, CDR1 is SNHLY and CDR2 is FYNNEI. The CDR3, as DNA: TGTGCCAGCAGTGGGTCGGATCAAGAGACCCAGTACTTC. Translating gives CASSGSDQETQYF.

About this clonotype itself: This may be a read error, as it is one base from a much larger clone. The V call is TRBV27, the J call TRBJ2-1; a weak D match, TRBD1 (5 bases). Trimming removed 5 bases from V and 3 bases from J, with 17 bases in between. Germline-derived CDR1 and CDR2 are MNHEY and SMNVEV (reference sequence). The CDR3 sequence is 16 residues long. The CDR3 spells CASSPAVQAHYNEQFF. The CDR3 DNA is TGTGCCAGCAGTCCCGCGGTACAGGCTCACTACAATGAGCAGTTCTTC.